The rows below give T cell receptor beta chains drawn from one sample of a study of T cell responses to AZD1222 COVID-19 vaccine. Repertoires were generated with immunoSEQ multiplex PCR, while TCRdb's copy carries only in-frame clones and drops some. The sample includes 120,000 or so clones, 80% to 90% of them seen just once. Sequencing used peripheral blood, obtained on day 0 of AZD1222 vaccination. These TCRs come from an adult in good health. CDR3s include the opening cysteine and the closing phenylalanine or tryptophan. D genes are given only for firm matches. Not all rows give a size; the values are once, few, many and, for expanded clones, a class.

J: TRBJ1-2
V: TRBV5-4
D: .
size: .
DNA: TGTGCCAGCCGCGCACCCAGGGAGGACTATGGCTACACCTTC
CDR3: CASRAPREDYGYTF

J: TRBJ1-5
V: TRBV10-3
D: .
size: .
DNA: TGTGCCATCAGTGAGACAAATCAGCCCCAGCATTTT
CDR3: CAISETNQPQHF

J: TRBJ2-7
V: TRBV10-3
D: TRBD2
size: .
DNA: TGTGCCATCAGTGACTCCATAGCGGGCGGAACCTACGAGCAGTACTTC
CDR3: CAISDSIAGGTYEQYF

J: TRBJ1-2
V: TRBV30
D: .
size: .
DNA: TGTGCCTGGAGATCTTCTGGGCTGGGTGGCTACACCTTC
CDR3: CAWRSSGLGGYTF

J: TRBJ1-1
V: TRBV30
D: .
size: .
DNA: TGTGCCTGGAAGGCGCGCAGGAACACTGAAGCTTTCTTT
CDR3: CAWKARRNTEAFF

J: TRBJ1-2
V: TRBV5-1
D: TRBD1
size: .
DNA: TGCGCCAGCAGTTTGGACAGGTTAAGATATGGCTACACCTTC
CDR3: CASSLDRLRYGYTF

J: TRBJ2-6
V: TRBV6-4
D: TRBD2
size: .
DNA: TGTGCCAGCAGTGAGTGGGGGGGAGACTCTGGAAGGGCCAACGTCCTGACTTTC
CDR3: CASSEWGGDSGRANVLTF

J: TRBJ1-1
V: TRBV28
D: .
size: .
DNA: TGTGCCAGTCAAAATTCCAGGAGGAGGACTGAAGCTTTCTTT
CDR3: CASQNSRRRTEAFF

J: TRBJ2-7
V: TRBV5-1
D: TRBD1
size: once
DNA: TGCGCCAGCAGCGGACTGGACAGGGGGCTTTACGAGCAGTACTTC
CDR3: CASSGLDRGLYEQYF

J: TRBJ1-5
V: TRBV7-2
D: .
size: .
DNA: TGTGCCAGCAGTGACAGGAATCGGAATCAGCCCCAGCATTTT
CDR3: CASSDRNRNQPQHF

J: TRBJ1-2
V: TRBV5-1
D: .
size: .
DNA: TGCGCCAGCAGCTCAAGGGGGGCGCCAGGGGAAGGCTACACCTTC
CDR3: CASSSRGAPGEGYTF

J: TRBJ1-5
V: TRBV24-1
D: TRBD1
size: .
DNA: TGTGCCACCAGTGATTCTCGCGGACAGGGGGCAAAACAGCCCCAGCATTTT
CDR3: CATSDSRGQGAKQPQHF

J: TRBJ1-2
V: TRBV9
D: .
size: .
DNA: TGTGCCAGCAGCGTAACCCTCTCGACGGCTTCTAACTATGGCTACACCTTC
CDR3: CASSVTLSTASNYGYTF

J: TRBJ1-1
V: TRBV6-5
D: .
size: .
DNA: TGTGCCTGCTATAATCTGAACAGGGCCACTGAAGCTTTCTTT
CDR3: CACYNLNRATEAFF

J: TRBJ1-2
V: TRBV2
D: .
size: .
DNA: TGTGCCAGCAGTGTTGGGAGTAACTATGGCTACACCTTC
CDR3: CASSVGSNYGYTF

J: TRBJ1-3
V: TRBV10-3
D: TRBD1
size: .
DNA: TGTGCCATCAGTGCGGGACAGGCGAGCTCTGGAAACACCATATATTTT
CDR3: CAISAGQASSGNTIYF

J: TRBJ1-2
V: TRBV5-1
D: TRBD1
size: .
DNA: TGCGCCAGCACGGAACAGGGGACTGGCTACACCTTC
CDR3: CASTEQGTGYTF

J: TRBJ1-5
V: TRBV7-8
D: .
size: .
DNA: TGTGCCAGCAGCTTAGTAGGGTTTGATGGCTCGCCCCAGCATTTT
CDR3: CASSLVGFDGSPQHF

J: TRBJ2-1
V: TRBV7-2
D: TRBD1
size: .
DNA: TGTGCCAGCAGCCGCCCCAGGACAGGGGTTCGTGAGCAGTTCTTC
CDR3: CASSRPRTGVREQFF

J: TRBJ1-3
V: TRBV15
D: TRBD1
size: .
DNA: TGTGCCACCAGCAGGGGACAGGACCTTTACGGGGCAAACACCATATATTTT
CDR3: CATSRGQDLYGANTIYF

J: TRBJ2-1
V: TRBV5-4
D: .
size: .
DNA: TGTGCCAGCAGCCCGCGGGGGCAATCCTACAATGAGCAGTTCTTC
CDR3: CASSPRGQSYNEQFF

J: TRBJ1-3
V: TRBV3-1/TRBV3-2
D: .
size: .
DNA: TGTGCCAGCAGCCAAGGTCCGACGACGGGAAACACCATATATTTT
CDR3: CASSQGPTTGNTIYF

J: TRBJ1-6
V: TRBV7-9
D: TRBD1
size: once
DNA: TGTGCCAGCAGCTTAGTTCACAGGGGGAATTCACCCCTCCACTTT
CDR3: CASSLVHRGNSPLHF

J: TRBJ1-2
V: TRBV21-1
D: .
size: .
DNA: TGTGCCAGCAGCAAATTAGCCGGGACAGGGCCTTTTTATGGCTACACCTTC
CDR3: CASSKLAGTGPFYGYTF

J: TRBJ2-7
V: TRBV4-1
D: .
size: .
DNA: TGCGCCAGCAGCCTAGCCGGGACATTAAATTACGAGCAGTACTTC
CDR3: CASSLAGTLNYEQYF

J: TRBJ2-2
V: TRBV30
D: .
size: .
DNA: TGTGCCTGGAGTAAGGTGAACACCGGGGAGCTGTTTTTT
CDR3: CAWSKVNTGELFF

J: TRBJ1-4
V: TRBV27
D: .
size: .
DNA: TGTGCCAGCAGTTTATCAGGGGATGAAAAACTGTTTTTT
CDR3: CASSLSGDEKLFF

J: TRBJ1-1
V: TRBV4-3
D: .
size: .
DNA: TGCGCCAGCAGCCAAGAACGCGAGGGTGGGGCTTTCTTT
CDR3: CASSQEREGGAFF

J: TRBJ1-1
V: TRBV6-4
D: .
size: .
DNA: TGTGCCAGCAGTGATCCGACGAATCCTCCGGACACTGAAGCTTTCTTT
CDR3: CASSDPTNPPDTEAFF

J: TRBJ1-3
V: TRBV6-5
D: .
size: .
DNA: TGTGCCAGCAGTCCAGGGGCTACCCGAAACACCATATATTTT
CDR3: CASSPGATRNTIYF

J: TRBJ2-1
V: TRBV27
D: .
size: .
DNA: TGTGCCAGCAGTATCGCCTCAGGGTGGGGCTCCTACAATGAGCAGTTCTTC
CDR3: CASSIASGWGSYNEQFF

J: TRBJ2-3
V: TRBV15
D: .
size: .
DNA: TGTGCCACCAGGGATAGAAAGCTGCCCGTCCATGCGCAGTATTTT
CDR3: CATRDRKLPVHAQYF

J: TRBJ1-6
V: TRBV7-3
D: .
size: .
DNA: TGTGCCAGCAGCTTAACAGAGAATGGAAATTCACCCCTCCACTTT
CDR3: CASSLTENGNSPLHF

J: TRBJ2-3
V: TRBV27
D: .
size: once
DNA: TGTGCCAGCAGTTTTGCGGGCCCCACAGATACGCAGTATTTT
CDR3: CASSFAGPTDTQYF

J: TRBJ2-7
V: TRBV4-2
D: TRBD2
size: .
DNA: TGTGCCAGCAGCCAAGGGACTAGCGGGGCCCCCTACGAGCAGTACTTC
CDR3: CASSQGTSGAPYEQYF

J: TRBJ2-7
V: TRBV5-4
D: .
size: once
DNA: TGTGCCAGCAGCTTAGGTGTCGATAGCTACTACGAGCAGTACTTC
CDR3: CASSLGVDSYYEQYF

J: TRBJ2-5
V: TRBV5-6
D: .
size: .
DNA: TGTGCCAGCAGCTACGGACAGCGGGAGACCCAGTACTTC
CDR3: CASSYGQRETQYF

J: TRBJ1-2
V: TRBV6-5
D: .
size: .
DNA: TGTGCCAGCAGCCTACAGGGCTATGGCTACACCTTC
CDR3: CASSLQGYGYTF

J: TRBJ1-3
V: TRBV5-1
D: TRBD1
size: .
DNA: TGCGCCAGCAGCCTGGTGACAGGGACCTCTGGAAACACCATATATTTT
CDR3: CASSLVTGTSGNTIYF